This TCR beta chain is drawn from a study of a mutant IDH1 vaccine in newly diagnosed glioma. Whole-study findings and limits: Pseudoprogression appeared independent of alterations in top peripheral clonotypes.

Between the trimmed V and J ends, which lost 3 bases and 6 bases, there was a span of 9 bases. There are 13 residues in the CDR3. Germline CDR1 is SNHLY and CDR2 is FYNNEI. Repertoires were generated with immunoSEQ multiplex PCR, while TCRdb's copy carries only in-frame clones and drops some. The table shows 60,000 to 100,000 clones, with more than 80% occurring only once. With respect to this clone: Antigen specificity is unknown.

The time point denotes: week 23, last vaccination. Vaccinated patients received 300 ug of mutant IDH1 20-mer peptide per dose, with topical imiquimod. In every donor, the tumor was a new WHO grade 3 or 4 IDH1-mutant, ATRX-lost astrocytoma. This chain links TRBV2 with TRBJ2-1, with a possible D match to TRBD2 (6 bases). Here the sequenced sample was PBMCs, taken from a glioma patient whose treatment included an IDH1 peptide vaccine. The clonotype originates from a woman aged 45 to 65 with glioma. CDR3 coding DNA: TGTGCCAGCAGTGATTGGGGGGTCAATGAGCAGTTCTTC. Its protein product is CASSDWGVNEQFF.